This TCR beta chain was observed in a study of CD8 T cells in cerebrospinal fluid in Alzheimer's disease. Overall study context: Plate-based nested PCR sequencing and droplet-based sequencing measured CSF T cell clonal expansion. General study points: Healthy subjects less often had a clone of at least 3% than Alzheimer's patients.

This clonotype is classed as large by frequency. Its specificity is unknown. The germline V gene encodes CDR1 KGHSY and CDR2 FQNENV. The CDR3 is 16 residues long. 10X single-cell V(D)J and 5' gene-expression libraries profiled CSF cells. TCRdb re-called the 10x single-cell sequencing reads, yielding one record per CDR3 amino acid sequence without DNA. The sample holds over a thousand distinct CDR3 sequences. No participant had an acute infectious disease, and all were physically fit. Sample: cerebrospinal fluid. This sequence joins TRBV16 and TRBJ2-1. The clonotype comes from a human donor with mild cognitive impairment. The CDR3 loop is CASSQLIGGNYNEQFF.